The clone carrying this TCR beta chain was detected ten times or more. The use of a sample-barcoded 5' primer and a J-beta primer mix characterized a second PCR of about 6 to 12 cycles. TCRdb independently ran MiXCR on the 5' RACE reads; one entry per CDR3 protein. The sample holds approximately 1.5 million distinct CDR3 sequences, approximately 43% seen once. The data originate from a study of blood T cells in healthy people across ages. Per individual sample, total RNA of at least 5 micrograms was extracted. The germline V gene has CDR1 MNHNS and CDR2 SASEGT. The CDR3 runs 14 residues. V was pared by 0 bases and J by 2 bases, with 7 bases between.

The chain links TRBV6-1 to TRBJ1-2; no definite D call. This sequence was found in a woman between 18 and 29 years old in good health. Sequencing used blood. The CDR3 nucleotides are TGTGCCAGCAGTGAAGCGCGAGGAAACTATGGCTACACCTTC. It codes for CASSEARGNYGYTF.